One and the same sample provided the 9 T cell receptor beta chains below, sequenced in a study of shared clonotypes between healthy human individuals. TCRdb's copy holds only in-frame clones and misses some; the assay was immunoSEQ multiplex PCR. The sample carries about 360,000 clones, about 73% recorded once. Sequences were obtained from memory CD4+ T cells sorted from blood. Subset in this sample: CD45RA-negative fraction. The receptors were sampled from a man aged 25-45 years in good health.

This chain joins TRBV5-5 and TRBJ1-3; no clear D. CDR1 is SGHKS and CDR2 is YYEKEE in the germline V gene (reference sequence). Deletions cut 0 bases from V and 5 bases from J, with 12 bases between. The CDR3 is 15 residues long. DNA of the CDR3: TGTGCCAGCAGCTTGGCTTCGGACTGGCGAAACACCATATATTTT. As protein: CASSLASDWRNTIYF.

The chain has TRBV5-1 and TRBJ2-2; 8 positions match TRBD1. In germline, CDR1 is SGHRS, CDR2 YFSETQ. The CDR3 runs 16 residues. V was pared by 0 bases and J by 1 base, with 2 bases of the junction left unmatched. The CDR3 nucleotides read TGCGCCAGCAGCTTGGGGACAGGGATGAACACCGGGGAGCTGTTTTTT. It specifies CASSLGTGMNTGELFF.

This clone was recorded a few times. V gene TRBV18 combines with J gene TRBJ2-1; weak D call: TRBD1 (6 bases). Between the trimmed V and J ends, which lost 4 bases and 7 bases, there was a span of 14 bases. Germline lookup yields CDR1 KGHSH and CDR2 LQKENI. This CDR3 has 14 residues. CDR3 region: CASSLGQLENEQFF. The CDR3 DNA reads as TGTGCCAGCTCACTCGGACAGCTAGAAAATGAGCAGTTCTTC. The variable domain in full, with the rest retrieved from reference TRBV18 and TRBJ2-1, is NAGVMQNPRHLVRRRGQEARLRCSPMKGHSHVYWYRQLPEEGLKFMVYLQKENIIDESGMPKERFSAEFPKEGPSILRIQQVVRGDSAAYFCASSLGQLENEQFFGPGTRLTVL.

The chain carries TRBV28 and TRBJ2-2; 7 positions match TRBD1. The CDR3 runs 16 residues. Germline-derived CDR1 and CDR2 are MDHEN and SYDVKM. The J segment lost 3 bases and the V segment lost 11 bases, leaving 15 bases of the junction unmatched. For the CDR3, the DNA is TGTGCCGCAGACCTCGACAGGGTGGTTGACACCGGGGAGCTGTTTTTT. Translating it yields CAADLDRVVDTGELFF. Complete variable domain (other parts from reference TRBV28 and TRBJ2-2): DVKVTQSSRYLVKRTGEKVFLECVQDMDHENMFWYRQDPGLGLRLIYFSYDVKMKEKGDIPEGYSVSREKKERFSLILESASTNQTSMYLCAADLDRVVDTGELFFGEGSRLTVL.

The chain combines TRBV19 with TRBJ1-4; TRBD1 matches 9 bases. This CDR3 comprises 14 residues. Losses at the gene ends were 9 bases for V and 6 bases for J; bases not matched to a gene: 8. The germline gives CDR1 LNHDA, CDR2 SQIVND (reference sequence). CDR3 nucleotide sequence: TGTGCCAGCCGGGACAGGGCGTCCGATGAAAAACTGTTTTTT. Amino acids: CASRDRASDEKLFF.

The V gene is TRBV6-1, the J gene TRBJ1-2; D unclear. The CDR3 covers 16 residues. CDR1 and CDR2 from the germline V gene are MNHNS and SASEGT. Trimming removed 4 bases from V and 0 bases from J, with 15 bases in between. The CDR3 DNA follows: TGTGCCAGCAGTGCCGAGTGGGCACGGGCTAACTATGGCTACACCTTC. Translation: CASSAEWARANYGYTF.

The chain links TRBV13 to TRBJ2-7; a weak D match, TRBD2 (5 bases). This CDR3 has 16 amino acids. CDR1 is PRHDT, CDR2 FYEKMQ, per germline (reference sequence). Trimming left V 5 bases short and J 6 bases short, with 23 bases between. Written as DNA, the CDR3 is TGTGCCAGCAGCCCCAGCTTAGGAGGATTTGAATCCGAGCAGTACTTC. Protein: CASSPSLGGFESEQYF.

The V call is TRBV14, the J call TRBJ2-7; weak D call: TRBD2 (5 bases). Trimming shortened V by 3 bases and J by 6 bases, and 12 bases separated the two germline ends. Germline loops: CDR1 SGHDN, CDR2 FVKESK. The CDR3 is made up of 13 amino acids. Here the CDR3 DNA reads TGTGCCAGCAGCCAGGCGGGTCTCCGCGAGCAGTACTTC. Translation: CASSQAGLREQYF.

The chain joins TRBV7-1 to TRBJ2-3; D remains unclear. TRBV7-1 is flagged as an ORF with uncertain function. This CDR3 is 13 amino acids long. The V end lost 4 bases, the J end lost 5 bases, and 10 bases lay between the germline ends. CDR3 DNA sequence: TGTGCCAGCAGCTTAATCAAAAGAGATACGCAGTATTTT. Translated: CASSLIKRDTQYF.